This T cell receptor beta chain was recorded in a study of blood T cell repertoires in COVID-19. Study details: The United States, Italy and Spain supplied acute and convalescent COVID-19 samples. Nucleic acid was either cDNA or gDNA, and it came from T cells, B-cell-depleted T cells, or PBMCs.

Original methodology: For nucleated cells, counts were estimated from reference gene primer amplification. TCRdb keeps only in-frame clones here, not all; method: immunoSEQ multiplex PCR. V and J calls and clone size are those listed in that table; D and trimming were worked out from the DNA. The data show 68,000 or so clones, roughly 80% seen once. The CDR3 totals 13 residues. Germline values: CDR1 MDHEN, CDR2 SYDVKM. V lost 8 bases to trimming and J lost 0 bases, with 10 bases between them. The chain is built from TRBV28 and TRBJ1-2, with D perhaps TRBD1 (6 bases). The source material was peripheral blood. This clonotype originated in a human donor in a cohort sampled during active COVID-19. CDR3 nucleotides: TGTGCCAGCCGGGAGGGGGCTAACTATGGCTACACCTTC. The encoded protein is CASREGANYGYTF.